The sequence of this T cell receptor beta chain was determined in a study of cytomegalovirus exposure and HLA in healthy donors. In this sample, this clone turned up a few times. Germline V gene data show CDR1 as KGHSH and CDR2 as LQKENI. There are 14 residues in the CDR3. The ends lost 5 bases at V and 3 bases at J; junction bases unmatched: 4. PCR was performed using 60 Vbeta and 13 Jbeta primers. The table came from immunoSEQ multiplex PCR; TCRdb's copy has only in-frame clones and leaves some out. Of tens of thousands of clones in the sample, approximately 70% are singletons; the top ten hold around 2.3%.

This receptor was taken from a man aged 30-40 years in good health and CMV-seronegative. This chain joins TRBV18 and TRBJ2-1; 7 nucleotides align to TRBD1. The sample comprised PBMCs. The CDR3 loop is CASSSGTVYNEQFF. CDR3 coding DNA: TGTGCCAGCTCATCCGGGACAGTCTACAATGAGCAGTTCTTC.